Sequencing of this T cell receptor (beta chain) was carried out in a study of blood T cells in healthy people across ages. For the second PCR, which ran for about 6 to 11 cycles, a sample-barcoded 5' primer and a J-beta primer mix were used. A single record per CDR3 protein comes from TCRdb applying MiXCR to the 5' RACE reads. The profile shows 1.5 million to 1.8 million distinct CDR3 sequences, under 55% of them singletons. The V end lost 0 bases, the J end lost 1 base, and 18 bases lay between the germline ends. Germline CDR1 is DFQATT and CDR2 is SNEGSKA (reference sequence). The length of the CDR3 is 17 residues.

V gene TRBV20-1 combines with J gene TRBJ1-1; D possibly corresponds to TRBD1 (6 bases). The receptor comes from a woman under 30 in good health. The specimen sequenced was blood. The CDR3 DNA is TGCAGTGCTAGAGATTTGACAGGCCCCATTTGGAACACTGAAGCTTTCTTT. Its protein is CSARDLTGPIWNTEAFF.